This T cell receptor (beta chain) is drawn from a study of OX40 agonist ivuxolimab in advanced cancers. Background on the whole study: The costimulatory receptor OX40 (CD134) was targeted by ivuxolimab, a fully human IgG2 agonistic monoclonal antibody. The paper covers the monotherapy dose-escalation part of the phase I ivuxolimab trial, which included N ≈ 50 patients. Peripheral TCRbeta sequencing was intended to test whether TCR sequence diversity was altered and clonal T-cell expansion was caused by ivuxolimab. Patients were allowed to have had prior anti-PD-1, anti-PD-L1 or anti-CTLA-4 therapy, and approximately 40% of the dose-escalation patients had been treated with checkpoint inhibitors. Of the approximately 50 dose-escalation patients, hepatocellular carcinoma was present in about 20, melanoma in approximately 15, renal cell carcinoma in 9 and head and neck cancer in 9. Partial responses occurred in three dose-escalation patients: two with cutaneous melanoma and one with hepatocellular carcinoma. Intravenous ivuxolimab was administered to patients every 2 weeks at six dose levels: 0.01, 0.1, 0.3, 1.5, 3 and 10 mg/kg. The dose-escalation cohort was about 87% male with a mean age of about 60 years, ranging from 23 to 79.

For sequencing of the TCRbeta CDR3 region, genomic DNA was extracted from the sorted cells. The immunoSEQ Assay was used to sequence the TCRbeta CDR3 regions. This is the immuneACCESS table as TCRdb keeps it, with only in-frame sequences that have V and J called. A part of the clones is gone; compared with another copy, unresolved V genes explain less than half, and the rest is unexplained. This sample lists about 55,000 clones; around 85% were detected once. Jointly, the top ten make up 12% to 15% of the sample. General study outcomes and caveats: Low levels of normalized T-cell clonal expansion were also seen in some nonresponding patients. In partial responders in the 0.1-3.0 mg/kg groups, normalized peripheral clonal expansion was found to be among the lowest, especially among CD8+ T cells. On average, CD8+ T cells showed more expanded clones than CD4+ T cells after ivuxolimab. At doses of 0.1 to 3.0 mg/kg, clonal expansion of both CD4+ and CD8+ blood T cells was observed from baseline to week 6. The antigen specificity of the clonally expanded peripheral T cells was not determined.

Worth noting for this clone: Its antigen is unknown. No quality values exist for individual bases; no much larger clone is one base distant.

The germline V gene (reference sequence) gives CDR1 as LNHDA and CDR2 as SQIVND. The CDR3 covers 14 residues, taking in both the cysteine and the phenylalanine. Only the CDR3 DNA stays, 42 bases, in frame from base 1. Clipping removes 6 bases from V and 4 bases from J, with 9 as the unmatched junction base count. Patients with a history of autoimmune disease or receiving systemic immunosuppression were excluded from the trial. Peripheral blood for TCR sequencing was collected from all dose cohorts at baseline, on cycle 4 day 1, and on cycle 7 day 1. Samples were obtained from an open-label, multicenter, first-in-human phase I dose-escalation trial of ivuxolimab. Adults with locally advanced or metastatic melanoma, renal cell, hepatocellular, or head and neck squamous cell carcinoma were enrolled in the trial. Before TCR sequencing, CD4+ T cells and CD8+ T cells were sorted from peripheral blood as separate populations.

The sequence came from an adult with an advanced solid tumor such as melanoma, head and neck, liver or kidney cancer. The specimen comprised CD4+ or CD8+ T cells sorted from blood, sampled in a trial of the OX40 agonist ivuxolimab. This chain joins TRBV19 to TRBJ2-7, with 7 central nucleotides matching TRBD2. The DNA sequence reads TGTGCCAGTAGCCAGTTTGGCGGGAGTTACGAGCAGTACTTC. Its product reads: CASSQFGGSYEQYF.